The next 18 T cell receptor beta chains were all read from a single sample in a study of T cell changes during pregnancy in multiple sclerosis (dated by TCRdb to about 2019). The protocol used for the library was the immunoSEQ multiplex PCR assay. Sourced from immuneACCESS, this table was stored by TCRdb with only in-frame sequences that have V and J called. A share of the clones is absent; for the studies checked, an unresolved V gene accounts for under half, and the remainder has no known explanation. The sample data list approximately 30,000 clones, and approximately 94% of these were observed just once. The ten biggest clones cover 0.43% of the sample. The source material was CD4+ T cells from peripheral blood mononuclear cells, sampled after pregnancy. Receptors originate from a female donor with multiple sclerosis, enrolled in a pregnancy study.

The rearrangement links TRBV30 to TRBJ1-1, with 7 bases lining up with TRBD1. The CDR3 spans 12 residues. With V trimmed by 0 bases and J by 11 bases, 6 bases remained unmatched. Germline V gene data show CDR1 as GTSNPN and CDR2 as SVGIG (reference sequence). CDR3 sequence (DNA): TGTGCCTGGAGTGTCGACAGGGCCGGGGCTTTCTTT. This translates into CAWSVDRAGAFF.

This chain joins TRBV6-5 and TRBJ2-7, with 8 bases aligning to TRBD2. Germline V CDR1 and CDR2: MNHEY, SVGAGI. V lost 7 bases and J lost 5; bases outside the gene matches: 7. The CDR3 has 13 amino acids. For the CDR3, the DNA is TGTGCCAGCACCTCCACGGGAGGGGACGAGCAGTACTTC. Translating it yields CASTSTGGDEQYF.

The chain couples TRBV6-1 to TRBJ2-7, with a possible D match to TRBD1 (6 bases). Germline V gives CDR1 MNHNS, CDR2 SASEGT. V was pared by 1 base and J by 1 base, with 14 bases between. The CDR3 length is 16 residues. In DNA form, the CDR3 reads TGTGCCAGCAGTGAAGGCAACAGGGTATTTTCCTACGAGCAGTACTTC. This translates into CASSEGNRVFSYEQYF.

The genes are TRBV6-1 and TRBJ1-2, with TRBD1 matching 9 bases. The CDR3 runs to 13 residues. From germline, CDR1 is MNHNS and CDR2 SASEGT. Trimming took 6 bases from V and 5 from J; bases not matched to a gene: 4. CDR3 residues: CASRGQGRYGYTF. CDR3 in DNA: TGTGCCAGCAGAGGACAGGGGAGGTATGGCTACACCTTC.

The J gene is TRBJ1-5, the V gene TRBV4-3; D is unclear. This CDR3 has 13 amino acids. V was pared by 3 bases and J by 4 bases, with 7 bases between. CDR1 and CDR2 (germline): LGHNA, YSLEER. CDR3 nucleotides: TGCGCCAGCAGCCAGGAGGCTAATCAGCCCCAGCATTTT. Translation: CASSQEANQPQHF.

This clone was seen only once. The chain has TRBV18 and TRBJ2-7; D perhaps matches TRBD2 (6 bases). Germline assignment: CDR1 KGHSH and CDR2 LQKENI. This CDR3 contains 14 residues. V was trimmed by 6 bases and J by 2 bases, leaving 14 bases between them. The chain's CDR3 is CASSPGTGTYEQYF. CDR3 DNA sequence: TGTGCCAGCTCCCCCGGGACTGGTACCTACGAGCAGTACTTC. The full variable domain, with the rest looked up from reference TRBV18 and TRBJ2-7, is NAGVMQNPRHLVRRRGQEARLRCSPMKGHSHVYWYRQLPEEGLKFMVYLQKENIIDESGMPKERFSAEFPKEGPSILRIQQVVRGDSAAYFCASSPGTGTYEQYFGPGTRLTVT.

The chain uses TRBV11-2 and TRBJ2-5; 13 bases match TRBD2. V dropped 6 bases and J dropped 8; count of bases not matched to a gene: 12. This CDR3 is 16 amino acids long. Germline V gives CDR1 SGHAT, CDR2 FQNNGV. As DNA, the CDR3 is TGTGCCAGCAGGCGAAGGACTAGCGGGGGAGAGTTAACCCAGTACTTC. It codes for CASRRRTSGGELTQYF.

The chain has TRBV28 and TRBJ2-2; TRBD1 agrees at 9 bases. The CDR3 sequence is 18 residues long. V was clipped by 2 bases and J by 3 bases; unmatched bases: 10. Germline-derived CDR1 and CDR2 are MDHEN and SYDVKM. CDR3 loop: CASSLSHRGLVYTGELFF. In DNA form, the CDR3 reads TGTGCCAGCAGTTTAAGTCACAGGGGGCTGGTGTACACCGGGGAGCTGTTTTTT.

CDR3 sequence (DNA): TGTGCCAGCAGCTTCCCGGGACGGGGGAGGGAGCAGTACTTC. Translation gives CASSFPGRGREQYF. The rearrangement links TRBV5-8 to TRBJ2-7; tentative D call: TRBD2 (6 bases). Per the germline V gene, CDR1 is SGHTS and CDR2 is YDEGEE. The CDR3 runs to 14 residues. The V end lost 2 bases, the J end lost 7 bases, and 16 bases lay between the germline ends.

The chain couples TRBV19 to TRBJ2-1; 7 bases are shared with TRBD2. J was trimmed by 9 bases and V by 6 bases; bases with no gene match: 8. CDR1 and CDR2 from the germline V gene are LNHDA and SQIVND (reference sequence). There are 13 residues in the CDR3. This CDR3 is CASSRDYRGEQFF. CDR3 DNA: TGTGCCAGTAGCCGGGACTACCGAGGTGAGCAGTTCTTC.

The CDR3 here is CASSMGGYTDTQYF. CDR3 DNA: TGCGCCAGCTCCATGGGGGGGTACACAGATACGCAGTATTTT. V usage is TRBV5-1 and J usage is TRBJ2-3, with TRBD2 identical over 7 bases. The V gene end was trimmed by 7 bases and the J gene end by 2 bases; junction bases not matched to a gene: 7. CDR1 and CDR2 from the germline V gene are SGHRS and YFSETQ. The CDR3 consists of 14 residues.

The V and J genes are TRBV6-1 and TRBJ2-2, with TRBD2 matching 13 bases. Germline CDR1 is MNHNS and CDR2 is SASEGT. The junction had 10 bases not matched to a gene; V was cut back by 4 bases and J by 5 bases. The CDR3 extends over 18 amino acids. This CDR3 is CASSVTSGGAGGTGELFF. CDR3 nucleotides: TGTGCCAGCAGTGTCACTAGCGGGGGGGCCGGTGGTACCGGGGAGCTGTTTTTT.

The chain uses TRBV5-4 and TRBJ2-7; TRBD1 matches 9 bases. Germline V gene lookup returns CDR1 SGHNT and CDR2 YYREEE (reference sequence). The CDR3 has 15 amino acids. J lost 5 bases, V lost 7 bases, and 13 bases had no gene match. This chain's CDR3 is CASGGKDRGAHEQYF. CDR3 in DNA: TGTGCCAGCGGGGGGAAAGACAGGGGGGCCCACGAGCAGTACTTC.

The CDR3 nucleotides read TGTGCCAGCAGCCCCCTAGGGGGGGCTGAGACCCAGTACTTC. Amino acids: CASSPLGGAETQYF. This chain links TRBV14 with TRBJ2-5; D possibly corresponds to TRBD2 (7 bases). This CDR3 is 14 amino acids long. Germline V gene data show CDR1 as SGHDN and CDR2 as FVKESK. Trimming removed 4 bases at V and 5 bases at J, with 14 bases between.

This sequence joins TRBV7-2 and TRBJ1-1, with D possibly being TRBD1 (5 bases). V lost 4 bases and J lost 1, with 10 bases in between. The CDR3 covers 14 residues. Germline-derived CDR1 and CDR2 are SGHTA and FQGNSA. Here the CDR3 DNA reads TGTGCCAGCAGCTCGGTCAGGGAGAACACTGAAGCTTTCTTT. This codes for CASSSVRENTEAFF.

The V call is TRBV5-6, the J call TRBJ1-1; 11 positions match TRBD1. From germline, CDR1 is SGHDT and CDR2 YYEEEE. The J segment lost 5 bases and the V segment lost 5 bases, leaving 2 bases of the junction unmatched. The CDR3 runs 13 residues. DNA for the CDR3: TGTGCCAGCAGACGGGACAGGGGGACTGAAGCTTTCTTT. It encodes CASRRDRGTEAFF. Full variable domain (remainder filled in from reference TRBV5-6 and TRBJ1-1): DAGVTQSPTHLIKTRGQQVTLRCSPKSGHDTVSWYQQALGQGPQFIFQYYEEEERQRGNFPDRFSGHQFPNYSSELNVNALLLGDSALYLCASRRDRGTEAFFGQGTRLTVV.

The rearrangement uses TRBV5-1 and TRBJ2-7, with D perhaps TRBD2 (6 bases). This CDR3 contains 14 residues. Germline CDR1 and CDR2: SGHRS and YFSETQ. Deletions cut 4 bases from V and 3 bases from J, with 14 bases between. Here the CDR3 DNA reads TGCGCCAGCAGCCGGGACTTCGGAGGCTACGAGCAGTACTTC. It yields the protein CASSRDFGGYEQYF.

The rearrangement links TRBV19 to TRBJ1-5; D remains unclear. V shed 4 bases and J shed 4 bases, with 14 bases lying between them. Germline V gene data show CDR1 as LNHDA and CDR2 as SQIVND (reference sequence). The CDR3 sequence is 15 residues long. CDR3 nucleotide sequence: TGTGCCAGTAGTAGAACGGAGGGTGGTAATCAGCCCCAGCATTTT. Translated, it gives CASSRTEGGNQPQHF.